Listed below are T cell receptor beta chains from one sample, sequenced in a study of cytomegalovirus exposure and HLA in healthy donors. Here immunoSEQ multiplex PCR was the method, and the copy in TCRdb shows in-frame clones only, minus some. This sample yields roughly 120,000 clones, of which 65% to 80% are seen a single time; roughly 5.6% belongs to the top ten. Sequencing input: PBMCs. All receptors derive from a man younger than 45 in good health and CMV-seropositive. The CDR3 runs from the conserved cysteine through the conserved F or W. A D gene is named only where the DNA matches it firmly. Rows give clone size only sometimes, using once, few, many, or a class for an expanded clone.

CDR3 DNA: TGTGCCAGCAGTGAATCGACAGGATCCTATGGCTACACCTTC
CDR3 protein: CASSESTGSYGYTF
J gene: TRBJ1-2
clone size: NA
V gene: TRBV25-1
D gene: NA

CDR3 DNA: TGTGCCAGCAGCGCCCCGGAGGGCACTGAAGCTTTCTTT
CDR3 protein: CASSAPEGTEAFF
J gene: TRBJ1-1
clone size: NA
V gene: TRBV7-8
D gene: NA

CDR3 DNA: TGTGCCAGATCGGCAGGGGACACTGAAGCTTTCTTT
CDR3 protein: CARSAGDTEAFF
J gene: TRBJ1-1
clone size: NA
V gene: TRBV2
D gene: NA

CDR3 DNA: TGTGCCAGCAGTCATACCGGGACTGAGGGAGTATGGGAGCAGTACTTC
CDR3 protein: CASSHTGTEGVWEQYF
J gene: TRBJ2-7
clone size: NA
V gene: TRBV27
D gene: NA

CDR3 DNA: TGTGCCAGCAGCCGTACAGGGGGCGACGAGCAGTACTTC
CDR3 protein: CASSRTGGDEQYF
J gene: TRBJ2-7
clone size: NA
V gene: TRBV6-5
D gene: TRBD1

CDR3 DNA: TGTGCCAGCAGCCGGGGGAAAAATCAGCCCCAGCATTTT
CDR3 protein: CASSRGKNQPQHF
J gene: TRBJ1-5
clone size: NA
V gene: TRBV5-8
D gene: NA

CDR3 DNA: TGTGCCAGCACTAAAGGGACAGGGTTTTGGGAGACCCAGTACTTC
CDR3 protein: CASTKGTGFWETQYF
J gene: TRBJ2-5
clone size: NA
V gene: TRBV6-5
D gene: TRBD1

CDR3 DNA: TGTGCCACCAGCAGAGGAACGGACAGGGCCCTCCAAGAGACCCAGTACTTC
CDR3 protein: CATSRGTDRALQETQYF
J gene: TRBJ2-5
clone size: NA
V gene: TRBV15
D gene: TRBD1

CDR3 DNA: TGCGCCAGCAGCTCTACAGTGAACACTGAAGCTTTCTTT
CDR3 protein: CASSSTVNTEAFF
J gene: TRBJ1-1
clone size: NA
V gene: TRBV10-2
D gene: NA

CDR3 DNA: TGTGCCAGCAGCCCGGGGACAGGGTCCTTCTCCACCTACGAGCAGTACTTC
CDR3 protein: CASSPGTGSFSTYEQYF
J gene: TRBJ2-7
clone size: NA
V gene: TRBV7-9
D gene: TRBD1

CDR3 DNA: TGTGCCAGCAGTGAAGCAGGGAGGGGACAGCCCCAGCATTTT
CDR3 protein: CASSEAGRGQPQHF
J gene: TRBJ1-5
clone size: once
V gene: TRBV2
D gene: NA

CDR3 DNA: TGTGCCAGCAGCTTTCTAGGGGGCTCCTACAATGAGCAGTTCTTC
CDR3 protein: CASSFLGGSYNEQFF
J gene: TRBJ2-1
clone size: NA
V gene: TRBV7-8
D gene: NA

CDR3 DNA: TGTGCCAGCAGCTTAGGGGTGTCTGGAAACACCATATATTTT
CDR3 protein: CASSLGVSGNTIYF
J gene: TRBJ1-3
clone size: NA
V gene: TRBV5-6
D gene: NA

CDR3 DNA: TGTGCCAGCAGTGATTCGGGTTGGGGACAGGGGGCAGATGAAAAACTGTTTTTT
CDR3 protein: CASSDSGWGQGADEKLFF
J gene: TRBJ1-4
clone size: NA
V gene: TRBV6-1
D gene: TRBD1

CDR3 DNA: TGTGCCAGCAGTCGTTTGGACACGAGTAATGGCTACACCTTC
CDR3 protein: CASSRLDTSNGYTF
J gene: TRBJ1-2
clone size: once
V gene: TRBV27
D gene: NA

CDR3 DNA: TGTGCCAGCAGCGCCAGCGCGGGATCAGATACGCAGTATTTT
CDR3 protein: CASSASAGSDTQYF
J gene: TRBJ2-3
clone size: NA
V gene: TRBV9
D gene: NA

CDR3 DNA: TGTGCCAGCAGCTTCGACAGGGGTGGGACAGATACGCAGTATTTT
CDR3 protein: CASSFDRGGTDTQYF
J gene: TRBJ2-3
clone size: NA
V gene: TRBV5-6
D gene: TRBD1

CDR3 DNA: TGTGCCAGCAGCTTAGAGGAGGGGGCAGCCGAGCAGTACTTC
CDR3 protein: CASSLEEGAAEQYF
J gene: TRBJ2-7
clone size: NA
V gene: TRBV7-9
D gene: NA

CDR3 DNA: TGTGCCAGCAGCCAAGATTCACTCTACGAGCAGTACTTC
CDR3 protein: CASSQDSLYEQYF
J gene: TRBJ2-7
clone size: NA
V gene: TRBV14
D gene: NA

CDR3 DNA: TGTGCCAGCAGCATAACGGGCTCTGGAAACACCATATATTTT
CDR3 protein: CASSITGSGNTIYF
J gene: TRBJ1-3
clone size: NA
V gene: TRBV11-3
D gene: NA

CDR3 DNA: TGCAGCGTTGGGTTAGAGAGCAATCAGCCCCAGCATTTT
CDR3 protein: CSVGLESNQPQHF
J gene: TRBJ1-5
clone size: NA
V gene: TRBV29-1
D gene: NA

CDR3 DNA: TGTGCCAGCAGCGAATATAGCGGTAGCACAGATACGCAGTATTTT
CDR3 protein: CASSEYSGSTDTQYF
J gene: TRBJ2-3
clone size: few
V gene: TRBV5-6
D gene: NA

CDR3 DNA: TGTGCCAGCAGCCAAGCTGGCACACCCTACGAGCAGTACTTC
CDR3 protein: CASSQAGTPYEQYF
J gene: TRBJ2-7
clone size: NA
V gene: TRBV4-2
D gene: NA

CDR3 DNA: TGTGCCAGCAGCTTGCGACAGGGTAAAATGCTTTCTGGAAACACCATATATTTT
CDR3 protein: CASSLRQGKMLSGNTIYF
J gene: TRBJ1-3
clone size: once
V gene: TRBV5-6
D gene: TRBD1

CDR3 DNA: TGTGCCAGCAGCAAAGCGGATTTTAGGGCTAGCGGGGCCTACGAGCAGTACTTC
CDR3 protein: CASSKADFRASGAYEQYF
J gene: TRBJ2-7
clone size: NA
V gene: TRBV21-1
D gene: NA

CDR3 DNA: TGCGCCAGCAGCCAAAGCCGGGGAAGCTCCTACAATGAGCAGTTCTTC
CDR3 protein: CASSQSRGSSYNEQFF
J gene: TRBJ2-1
clone size: NA
V gene: TRBV5-1
D gene: NA

CDR3 DNA: TGTGCCAGTAGTATCTCGTCAGGGGGCCTTGAGACCCAGTACTTC
CDR3 protein: CASSISSGGLETQYF
J gene: TRBJ2-5
clone size: NA
V gene: TRBV19
D gene: TRBD1

CDR3 DNA: TGTGCCAGCAGCCACCCCACAGCACACACTGAAGCTTTCTTT
CDR3 protein: CASSHPTAHTEAFF
J gene: TRBJ1-1
clone size: NA
V gene: TRBV13
D gene: NA

CDR3 DNA: TGTGCCATCAGTTCCGCGACTAGCGGGGGACTCCAAGAGACCCAGTACTTC
CDR3 protein: CAISSATSGGLQETQYF
J gene: TRBJ2-5
clone size: few
V gene: TRBV10-3
D gene: TRBD2

CDR3 DNA: TGCGCCAGCAGCCAAGATATTTGGACTAGCGGGGGGTCCAATGAGCAGTTCTTC
CDR3 protein: CASSQDIWTSGGSNEQFF
J gene: TRBJ2-1
clone size: NA
V gene: TRBV4-3
D gene: TRBD2

CDR3 DNA: TGTGCCAGCAGCAAGGACAGGGGATTTTCGGAGACCCAGTACTTC
CDR3 protein: CASSKDRGFSETQYF
J gene: TRBJ2-5
clone size: NA
V gene: TRBV7-8
D gene: TRBD1

CDR3 DNA: TGTGCCAGCAGCCAGGGAACAGGGGACAATCAGCCCCAGCATTTT
CDR3 protein: CASSQGTGDNQPQHF
J gene: TRBJ1-5
clone size: NA
V gene: TRBV14
D gene: TRBD1

CDR3 DNA: TGCAGCGTTGAAGAAAGGTCGACAAGATCTGGCGAGCAGTACTTC
CDR3 protein: CSVEERSTRSGEQYF
J gene: TRBJ2-7
clone size: NA
V gene: TRBV29-1
D gene: NA

CDR3 DNA: TGCGCCAGCAGCTTGTGGCTAGCGGACACAGATACGCAGTATTTT
CDR3 protein: CASSLWLADTDTQYF
J gene: TRBJ2-3
clone size: NA
V gene: TRBV5-1
D gene: TRBD2

CDR3 DNA: TGTGCCAGCCAAGCGGGGCACGAGCAGTACTTC
CDR3 protein: CASQAGHEQYF
J gene: TRBJ2-7
clone size: NA
V gene: TRBV6-5
D gene: TRBD2

CDR3 DNA: TGTGCCAGCAGCTTAAGCGGCCAGGGGGCCGATACGCAGTATTTT
CDR3 protein: CASSLSGQGADTQYF
J gene: TRBJ2-3
clone size: once
V gene: TRBV7-3
D gene: TRBD1

CDR3 DNA: TGTGCCAGCAGTGAAAGGACAGGGGGTCAGCCCCAGCATTTT
CDR3 protein: CASSERTGGQPQHF
J gene: TRBJ1-5
clone size: few
V gene: TRBV2
D gene: TRBD1

CDR3 DNA: TGTGCCAGTAGTTGGGCCAATCAGCCCCAGCATTTT
CDR3 protein: CASSWANQPQHF
J gene: TRBJ1-5
clone size: NA
V gene: TRBV19
D gene: NA

CDR3 DNA: TGTGCCAGCAGTACCCGACAGGGTGATGAAAAACTGTTTTTT
CDR3 protein: CASSTRQGDEKLFF
J gene: TRBJ1-4
clone size: few
V gene: TRBV25-1
D gene: TRBD1

CDR3 DNA: TGTGCCAGCAGTGATCGGGGTTATAGCAATCAGCCCCAGCATTTT
CDR3 protein: CASSDRGYSNQPQHF
J gene: TRBJ1-5
clone size: few
V gene: TRBV2
D gene: NA

CDR3 DNA: TGTGCCATCAGTGTTACGCAGAACTATGGCTACACCTTC
CDR3 protein: CAISVTQNYGYTF
J gene: TRBJ1-2
clone size: NA
V gene: TRBV10-3
D gene: NA

CDR3 DNA: TGTGCCTGGACTACAGGGGAAGAGACCCAGTACTTC
CDR3 protein: CAWTTGEETQYF
J gene: TRBJ2-5
clone size: NA
V gene: TRBV30
D gene: TRBD1

CDR3 DNA: TGTGCCAGAAGCTTGGCCAAGGGGGTTGAGCAGTACTTC
CDR3 protein: CARSLAKGVEQYF
J gene: TRBJ2-7
clone size: NA
V gene: TRBV5-3
D gene: NA

CDR3 DNA: TGCAGCACTCTAATCGTTACAGGGGGGGGCCAAGAGACCCAGTACTTC
CDR3 protein: CSTLIVTGGGQETQYF
J gene: TRBJ2-5
clone size: NA
V gene: TRBV29-1
D gene: NA

CDR3 DNA: TGTGCCAGCAGCCACGGACAGGGAGGGTACGAGCAGTACTTC
CDR3 protein: CASSHGQGGYEQYF
J gene: TRBJ2-7
clone size: NA
V gene: TRBV7-9
D gene: NA

CDR3 DNA: TGCGCCAGCAGCCAAGACGTCGGGGAACGAGAGACCCAGTACTTC
CDR3 protein: CASSQDVGERETQYF
J gene: TRBJ2-5
clone size: NA
V gene: TRBV4-1
D gene: NA

CDR3 DNA: TGTGCCAGCAGCCCGAGGGGACAGGGCTACGAGCAGTACTTC
CDR3 protein: CASSPRGQGYEQYF
J gene: TRBJ2-7
clone size: once
V gene: TRBV13
D gene: TRBD1

CDR3 DNA: TGTGCCAGCAGTGCTCGGGACAGGGGGGACGAGCAGTACTTC
CDR3 protein: CASSARDRGDEQYF
J gene: TRBJ2-7
clone size: few
V gene: TRBV6-6
D gene: TRBD1

CDR3 DNA: TGTGCCAGCTTGCGGGGTCGACAAGAGACCCAGTACTTC
CDR3 protein: CASLRGRQETQYF
J gene: TRBJ2-5
clone size: NA
V gene: TRBV7-8
D gene: NA

CDR3 DNA: TGTGCCAGCAGTGAAGACAGTAGTTCTAATTCACCCCTCCACTTT
CDR3 protein: CASSEDSSSNSPLHF
J gene: TRBJ1-6
clone size: NA
V gene: TRBV2
D gene: NA

CDR3 DNA: TGTGCCAGCAGTGTGGACAGGGACTACGAGCAGTACTTC
CDR3 protein: CASSVDRDYEQYF
J gene: TRBJ2-7
clone size: few
V gene: TRBV6-1
D gene: TRBD1

CDR3 DNA: TGTGCCAGCAGCAAAGGACTAGCGGGGGTGGTCGGGGAGCTGTTTTTT
CDR3 protein: CASSKGLAGVVGELFF
J gene: TRBJ2-2
clone size: NA
V gene: TRBV21-1
D gene: NA

CDR3 DNA: TGTGCCAGCAGCTTATCTGGGGGCACGTATGGCTACACCTTC
CDR3 protein: CASSLSGGTYGYTF
J gene: TRBJ1-2
clone size: NA
V gene: TRBV11-2
D gene: NA

CDR3 DNA: TGTGCCAGCAGCTCCCCTTCAGGGGGCAACGCTGAAGCTTTCTTT
CDR3 protein: CASSSPSGGNAEAFF
J gene: TRBJ1-1
clone size: few
V gene: TRBV7-9
D gene: TRBD1

CDR3 DNA: TGCGCCAGCAGCCCCCACGAGGGCTTAGATTCACCCCTCCACTTT
CDR3 protein: CASSPHEGLDSPLHF
J gene: TRBJ1-6
clone size: NA
V gene: TRBV4-1
D gene: NA